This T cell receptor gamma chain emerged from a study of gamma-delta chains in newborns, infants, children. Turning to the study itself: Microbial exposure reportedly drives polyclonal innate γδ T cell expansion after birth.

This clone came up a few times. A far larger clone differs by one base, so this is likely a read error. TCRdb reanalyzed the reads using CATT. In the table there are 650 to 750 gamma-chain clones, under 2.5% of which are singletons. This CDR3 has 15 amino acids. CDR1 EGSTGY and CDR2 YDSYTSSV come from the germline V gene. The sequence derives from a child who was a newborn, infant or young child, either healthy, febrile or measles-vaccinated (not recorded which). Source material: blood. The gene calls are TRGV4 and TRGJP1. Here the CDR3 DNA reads TGTACCACCTGGGATGGAATTACCACTGGTTGGTTCAAGATATTT. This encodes CTTWDGITTGWFKIF.